This T cell receptor beta chain was obtained from a study of early T cells in non-severe SARS-CoV-2 infection. This clonotype is termed medium-sized (0.01 to 0.1%). TCRdb ran MiXCR on the 5' RACE reads and lists one entry per CDR3 protein. The sample carries more than 15,000 distinct CDR3 sequences, 5% to 6% recorded once. CDR3 length equals 14 residues. The ends lost 5 bases at V and 6 bases at J; junction bases unmatched: 6. Germline CDR1 SGHVS, CDR2 FQNEAQ. Sample: whole blood, taken at baseline. The V call is TRBV7-8, the J call TRBJ2-2, with 7 bases fitting TRBD1. This TCR was recovered from an adult who was a healthcare worker with PCR-confirmed SARS-CoV-2 infection or an uninfected control (not recorded which). The CDR3 coding sequence is TGTGCCAGCAGCCCTAATGACAGGGCCGGGGAGCTGTTTTTT. It translates to CASSPNDRAGELFF.